The entry below describes one T cell receptor (beta chain). Its specificity is not known. CDR3 size: 12 residues. With 10 bases removed from V and 2 bases from J, the gap between germline ends came to 10 bases. The germline gives CDR1 MNHNS, CDR2 SASEGT. Repertoires were generated with immunoSEQ multiplex PCR, while TCRdb's copy carries only in-frame clones and drops some. The sample includes over 40,000 clones, about 88% of them seen just once. The data are from a study of OX40 agonist ivuxolimab in advanced cancers. Overall study context: In three patients, partial responses were observed, one with hepatocellular carcinoma and two with cutaneous melanoma. Study conclusions and caveats: Normalized T-cell clonal expansion was also low in some nonresponders.

The chain carries TRBV6-1 and TRBJ2-3; D remains unclear. Sequenced here: CD4+ or CD8+ T cells sorted from blood, sampled in a trial of the OX40 agonist ivuxolimab. The receptor was derived from an adult with an advanced solid tumor such as melanoma, head and neck, liver or kidney cancer. CDR3 amino acids: CATRQVTDTQYF. The CDR3 DNA reads TGTGCCACCCGACAAGTCACAGATACGCAGTATTTT.